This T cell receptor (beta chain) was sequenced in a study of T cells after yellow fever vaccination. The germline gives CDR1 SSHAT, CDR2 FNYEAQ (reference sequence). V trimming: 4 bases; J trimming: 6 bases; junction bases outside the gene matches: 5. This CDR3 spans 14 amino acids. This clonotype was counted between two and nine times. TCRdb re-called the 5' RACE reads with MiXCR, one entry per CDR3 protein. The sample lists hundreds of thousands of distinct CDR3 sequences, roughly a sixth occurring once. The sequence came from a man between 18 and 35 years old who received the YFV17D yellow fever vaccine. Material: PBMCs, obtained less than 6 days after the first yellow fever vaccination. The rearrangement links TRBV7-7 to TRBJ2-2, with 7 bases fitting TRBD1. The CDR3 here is CASSSTGIAGELFF. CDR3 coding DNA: TGTGCCAGCAGCTCGACAGGGATCGCCGGGGAGCTGTTTTTT.